This T cell receptor beta chain comes out of a study of control samples from healthy donors and cancer patients (TCRdb year 2020). The CDR3 contains 16 residues, cysteine and phenylalanine counted. CDR3 DNA only is kept here, 48 bases in frame from base 1. CDR1 and CDR2, looked up from the germline V gene (reference sequence), are MNHNY and SVGAGI. Ends trimmed: V by 6 bases, J by 2 bases; bases unmatched to a gene: 7. Library preparation employed the immunoSEQ multiplex PCR assay. TCRdb retrieved this table from immuneACCESS and kept in-frame rearrangements only. Not all clones are present; in checked studies, unresolved V genes account for under half, and no reason is known for the remainder. The sample includes about 160,000 clones, with 96% observed a single time. The ten largest account for approximately 0.93% of the sample. Comments on this clone: What this receptor recognizes is not known. The record has no base qualities; no much larger clone is one base away.

Source material: blood. This receptor was obtained from a woman in her twenties or thirties in good health. The chain employs TRBV6-6 and TRBJ2-7; the junction holds 13 bases that match TRBD2. CDR3 protein: CASSWGLAGQAYEQYF. At the DNA level, the sequence is TGTGCCAGCAGCTGGGGACTAGCGGGACAAGCCTACGAGCAGTACTTC.